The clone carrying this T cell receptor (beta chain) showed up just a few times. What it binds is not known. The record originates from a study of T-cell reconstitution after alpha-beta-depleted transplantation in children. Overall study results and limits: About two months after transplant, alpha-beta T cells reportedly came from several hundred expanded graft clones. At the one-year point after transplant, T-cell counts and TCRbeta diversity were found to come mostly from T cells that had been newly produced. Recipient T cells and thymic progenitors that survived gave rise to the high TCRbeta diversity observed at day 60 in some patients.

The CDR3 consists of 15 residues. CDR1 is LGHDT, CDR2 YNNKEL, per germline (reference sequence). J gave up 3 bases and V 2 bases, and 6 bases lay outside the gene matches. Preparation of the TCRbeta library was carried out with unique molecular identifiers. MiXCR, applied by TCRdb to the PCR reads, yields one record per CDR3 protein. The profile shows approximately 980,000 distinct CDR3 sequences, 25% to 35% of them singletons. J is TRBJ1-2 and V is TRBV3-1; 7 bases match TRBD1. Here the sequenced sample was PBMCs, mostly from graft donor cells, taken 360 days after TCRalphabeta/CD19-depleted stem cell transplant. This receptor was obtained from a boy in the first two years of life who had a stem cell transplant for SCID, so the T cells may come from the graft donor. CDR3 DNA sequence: TGTGCCAGCAGCCAAACAGGGGCGCTATACTATGGCTACACCTTC. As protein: CASSQTGALYYGYTF.